The source of this TCR beta chain is a study of T cell responses to AZD1222 COVID-19 vaccine. Germline CDR1 and CDR2: SGHRS and YFSETQ. V was clipped by 3 bases and J by 7 bases; unmatched bases: 5. The CDR3 contains 13 residues. Points from the study as a whole: There were vaccine-associated CD4 TCRs across spike, dominant at 160-218 and 743-854. Spike-specific TCRs gained breadth and depth after people received two AZD1222 doses. Nearly half of spike-specific TCRs reportedly go after variant regions that carry no mutations.

About this clone itself: Its antigen is unknown.

Method: immunoSEQ multiplex PCR; TCRdb's copy keeps in-frame clones and lacks some. The sample lists some 86,000 clones, roughly 86% occurring once. Pooling covered second doses at about 4 or about 12 weeks. Material: peripheral blood, obtained 28 days after the second AZD1222 dose. The TCR comes from an adult who received the AZD1222 COVID-19 vaccine. The rearrangement links TRBV5-1 to TRBJ2-7, with 9 nucleotides matching TRBD1. Here the CDR3 reads CASSYRDRDEQYF. In DNA, the CDR3 is TGCGCCAGCAGCTACCGGGACAGGGATGAGCAGTACTTC. Full variable domain (remainder filled in from reference TRBV5-1 and TRBJ2-7): KAGVTQTPRYLIKTRGQQVTLSCSPISGHRSVSWYQQTPGQGLQFLFEYFSETQRNKGNFPGRFSGRQFSNSRSEMNVSTLELGDSALYLCASSYRDRDEQYFGPGTRLTVT.